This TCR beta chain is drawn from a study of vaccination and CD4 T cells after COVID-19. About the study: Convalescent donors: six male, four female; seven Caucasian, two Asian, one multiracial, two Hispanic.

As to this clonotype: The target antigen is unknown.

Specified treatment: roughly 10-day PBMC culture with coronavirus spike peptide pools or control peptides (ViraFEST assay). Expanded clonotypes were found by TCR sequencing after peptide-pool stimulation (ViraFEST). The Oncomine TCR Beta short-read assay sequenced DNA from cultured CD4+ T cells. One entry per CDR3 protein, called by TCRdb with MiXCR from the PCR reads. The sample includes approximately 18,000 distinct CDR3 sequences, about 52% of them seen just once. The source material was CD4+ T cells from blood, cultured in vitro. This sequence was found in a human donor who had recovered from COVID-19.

The CDR3 spells CASSLMGTGRGTDTQYF. The DNA for the CDR3 is TGTGCCAGCAGCCTCATGGGGACAGGGAGGGGTACAGATACGCAGTATTTT. This chain links TRBV4-2 with TRBJ2-3; 9 bases map to TRBD1. Germline V gives CDR1 LGHNA, CDR2 YNFKEQ. V shed 4 bases, J shed 3 bases, and the junction held 11 bases outside the gene matches. CDR3 length equals 17 residues.